Included here is one T cell receptor (beta chain) sequence, with context. Antigen: not known. This entry belongs to a study of OX40 agonist ivuxolimab in advanced cancers. Study-level background: Participants averaged approximately 65 years of age (range 23 to 79) and were 82.7% male.

Findings and caveats of the study: The study found that CD8+ T cells averaged more expanded clones than CD4+. Some nonresponders additionally presented with little normalized T-cell clonal expansion. Among patients with partial responses at 0.1-3.0 mg/kg, clonal expansion was among the lowest.

Here immunoSEQ multiplex PCR was the method, and the copy in TCRdb shows in-frame clones only, minus some. This sample has fewer than 25,000 clones, with about nine tenths found just once. The CDR3 runs to 11 residues. CDR1 and CDR2 from the germline V gene are SNHLY and FYNNEI. V was cut by 8 bases and J by 5 bases, with 10 bases left in between. The sequence was obtained from an adult with an advanced solid tumor such as melanoma, head and neck, liver or kidney cancer. The chain recombines TRBV2 with TRBJ2-7; D possibly uses TRBD1 or TRBD2 (5 bases each). Specimen: CD4+ or CD8+ T cells sorted from blood, collected in a trial of the OX40 agonist ivuxolimab. The CDR3 nucleotides are TGTGCCAGCCGAGGGGTTCACGAGCAGTACTTC. Translation gives CASRGVHEQYF. Based on the CDR3 plus reference TRBV2 and TRBJ2-7, the full variable domain is EPEVTQTPSHQVTQMGQEVILRCVPISNHLYFYWYRQILGQKVEFLVSFYNNEISEKSEIFDDQFSVERPDGSNFTLKIRSTKLEDSAMYFCASRGVHEQYFGPGTRLTVT.